Sequencing of this T cell receptor beta chain was carried out in a study of blood T cell repertoires in COVID-19. At the level of the study: Samples representing acute and convalescent COVID-19 were sourced from the United States, Italy and Spain.

Unmatched junction bases numbered 5, after V lost 4 bases and J lost 4 bases. Germline loops: CDR1 SEHNR, CDR2 FQNEAQ (reference sequence). CDR3 length equals 16 residues. Method: immunoSEQ multiplex PCR; TCRdb's copy keeps in-frame clones and lacks some. The sample comprises 80,000 to 130,000 clones, approximately 93% of which are singletons, and over 0.95% rests with the top ten. Sequences were obtained from peripheral blood. The chain uses TRBV7-9 and TRBJ1-6, with TRBD1 matching over 9 bases. The TCR comes from a man aged 60 to 69 with acute or convalescent COVID-19. The CDR3 loop reads CASSSSGTGYNSPLHF. Here the CDR3 DNA reads TGTGCCAGCAGCTCATCGGGGACAGGGTATAATTCACCCCTCCACTTT.